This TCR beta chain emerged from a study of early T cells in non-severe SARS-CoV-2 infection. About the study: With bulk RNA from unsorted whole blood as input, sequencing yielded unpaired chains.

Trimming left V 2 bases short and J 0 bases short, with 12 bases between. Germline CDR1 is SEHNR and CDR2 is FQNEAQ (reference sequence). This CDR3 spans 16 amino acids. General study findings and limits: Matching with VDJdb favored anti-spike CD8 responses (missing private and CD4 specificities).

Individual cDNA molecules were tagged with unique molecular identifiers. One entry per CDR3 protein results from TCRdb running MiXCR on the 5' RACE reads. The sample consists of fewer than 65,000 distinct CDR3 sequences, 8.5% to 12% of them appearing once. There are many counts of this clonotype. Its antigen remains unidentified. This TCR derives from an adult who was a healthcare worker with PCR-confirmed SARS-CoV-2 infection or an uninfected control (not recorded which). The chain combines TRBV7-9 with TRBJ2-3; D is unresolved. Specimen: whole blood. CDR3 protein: CASSLTGPRSTDTQYF. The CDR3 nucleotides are TGTGCCAGCAGCTTAACCGGACCCCGTAGCACAGATACGCAGTATTTT.